These T cell receptor beta chains were read from a single sample in a study of Ad26.COV2.S vaccination and SARS-CoV-2 variants. The repertoire was sequenced with immunoSEQ multiplex PCR; TCRdb's copy has only in-frame clones and lacks some. The sample lists approximately 400,000 clones; 90% to 95% were seen once. Sample: peripheral blood, taken after recovery from COVID-19. Receptors were obtained from a human donor who had recovered from COVID-19. The CDR3 runs from the conserved cysteine through the conserved F or W. The D gene is left open where the match is weak. Some rows mark clone size as missing; the rest say once, few, many or name a class of expanded clone.

V gene,J gene,clone size,D gene,CDR3 protein,CDR3 DNA
TRBV6-5,TRBJ2-7,once,-,CASSSDGTYEQYF,TGTGCCAGCAGTTCGGACGGGACCTACGAGCAGTACTTC
TRBV15,TRBJ2-3,-,TRBD2,CATSPGTSGGADTQYF,TGTGCCACCAGCCCCGGGACTAGCGGGGGGGCAGATACGCAGTATTTT
TRBV3-1/TRBV3-2,TRBJ1-3,-,-,CASSQIGGSGNTIYF,TGTGCCAGCAGCCAAATTGGGGGGTCCGGAAACACCATATATTTT
TRBV4-1,TRBJ1-3,-,-,CASSQASSGNTIYF,TGCGCCAGCAGCCAGGCATCCTCTGGAAACACCATATATTTT
TRBV19,TRBJ2-1,-,-,CASSQVEHEQFF,TGTGCCAGTAGCCAGGTAGAACATGAGCAGTTCTTC
TRBV27,TRBJ1-2,-,TRBD1,CASSPGQIIYGYTF,TGTGCCAGCAGCCCGGGACAGATCATCTATGGCTACACCTTC
TRBV7-9,TRBJ2-7,-,-,CASSLAGDEQYF,TGTGCCAGCAGCTTAGCAGGGGACGAGCAGTACTTC
TRBV9,TRBJ2-2,few,-,CASSETIANTGELFF,TGTGCCAGCAGCGAAACCATTGCGAACACCGGGGAGCTGTTTTTT
TRBV11-2,TRBJ1-6,-,-,CASSLGASSYNSPLHF,TGTGCCAGCAGCTTGGGGGCTAGCTCCTATAATTCACCCCTCCACTTT
TRBV5-5,TRBJ2-1,-,-,CASTHDLRAYNEQFF,TGTGCCAGCACCCACGATTTACGGGCCTACAATGAGCAGTTCTTC
TRBV7-9,TRBJ2-7,-,-,CASSLGRTYEQYF,TGTGCCAGCAGCTTAGGCAGGACCTACGAGCAGTACTTC
TRBV4-1,TRBJ2-2,few,-,CASSPRVGELFF,TGCGCCAGCAGTCCAAGGGTCGGGGAGCTGTTTTTT
TRBV6-2/TRBV6-3,TRBJ2-5,-,TRBD1,CASSYSLRVGDRQETQYF,TGTGCCAGCAGTTACTCGCTTCGAGTTGGGGACAGGCAAGAGACCCAGTACTTC
TRBV27,TRBJ1-2,-,TRBD1,CASSPSSGTGAGYTF,TGTGCCAGCAGCCCCTCAAGTGGAACAGGGGCTGGCTACACCTTC
TRBV5-5,TRBJ1-4,-,-,CASSSSRGGREKLFF,TGTGCCAGCAGCTCTAGTCGGGGGGGTAGAGAAAAACTGTTTTTT
TRBV19,TRBJ1-4,-,TRBD1,CASKQGNEKLFF,TGTGCCAGTAAACAGGGGAATGAAAAACTGTTTTTT
TRBV19,TRBJ2-2,-,-,CASSDQGGNTGELFF,TGTGCCAGTAGTGACCAGGGTGGTAACACCGGGGAGCTGTTTTTT
TRBV27,TRBJ1-2,-,-,CASTPEGIGRRFYGYTF,TGTGCCAGCACCCCAGAGGGTATCGGCAGGCGGTTCTATGGCTACACCTTC
TRBV12-5,TRBJ1-3,-,TRBD1,CASGLTSLQGDSGNTIYF,TGTGCTAGTGGTTTGACTAGCCTACAGGGGGACTCTGGAAACACCATATATTTT
TRBV2,TRBJ1-4,-,-,CASSEGGAGEKLFF,TGTGCCAGCAGTGAAGGGGGGGCAGGGGAAAAACTGTTTTTT
TRBV7-3,TRBJ2-1,-,-,CASSLTWLPPSEQFF,TGTGCCAGCAGCTTAACTTGGCTGCCGCCTAGCGAGCAGTTCTTC
TRBV19,TRBJ1-1,once,-,CASSAAGALNTEAFF,TGTGCCAGTAGTGCGGCAGGGGCCCTGAACACTGAAGCTTTCTTT
TRBV19,TRBJ2-1,-,-,CASSKRSVGAGYEQFF,TGTGCCAGTAGTAAGCGCTCGGTAGGAGCTGGCTATGAGCAGTTCTTC
TRBV10-2,TRBJ1-6,-,-,CASSETGTPDSPLHF,TGCGCCAGCAGTGAGACTGGGACCCCTGATTCACCCCTCCACTTT
TRBV19,TRBJ1-5,-,TRBD1,CASKEGTGQSQPQHF,TGTGCCAGTAAAGAAGGGACAGGGCAGAGTCAGCCCCAGCATTTT
TRBV12-5,TRBJ1-5,-,-,CASGLGLSSNQPQHF,TGTGCTAGTGGTTTAGGTCTTTCTAGCAATCAGCCCCAGCATTTT